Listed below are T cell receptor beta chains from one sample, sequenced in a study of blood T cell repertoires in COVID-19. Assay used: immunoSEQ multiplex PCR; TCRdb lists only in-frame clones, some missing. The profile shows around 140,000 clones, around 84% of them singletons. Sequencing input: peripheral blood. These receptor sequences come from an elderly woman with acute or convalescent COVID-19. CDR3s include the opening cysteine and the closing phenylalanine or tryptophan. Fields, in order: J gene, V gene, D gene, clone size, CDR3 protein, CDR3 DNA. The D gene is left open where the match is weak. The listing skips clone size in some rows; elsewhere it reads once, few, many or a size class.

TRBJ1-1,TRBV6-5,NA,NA,CASSYTDGLMNTEAFF,TGTGCCAGCAGTTACACCGACGGGTTGATGAACACTGAAGCTTTCTTT
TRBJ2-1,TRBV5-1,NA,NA,CASSLETRVGQFF,TGCGCCAGCAGCTTGGAAACTCGTGTTGGGCAGTTCTTC
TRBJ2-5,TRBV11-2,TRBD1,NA,CASSLLFGTGGTETQYF,TGTGCCAGCAGCTTATTGTTCGGGACAGGGGGTACAGAGACCCAGTACTTC
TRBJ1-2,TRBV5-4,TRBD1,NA,CASSSRGQGAGSSNGYTF,TGTGCCAGCAGCTCCCGGGGACAGGGGGCAGGGTCATCTAATGGCTACACCTTC
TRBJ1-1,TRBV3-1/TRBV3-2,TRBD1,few,CASSQDRVTNTEAFF,TGTGCCAGCAGCCAGGACAGGGTTACGAACACTGAAGCTTTCTTT
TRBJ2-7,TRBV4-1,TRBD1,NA,CASSQEGQTYEQYF,TGCGCCAGCAGCCAAGAGGGACAGACATACGAGCAGTACTTC
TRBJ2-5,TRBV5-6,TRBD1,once,CASSYRGETQYF,TGTGCCAGCAGCTACAGGGGCGAGACCCAGTACTTC
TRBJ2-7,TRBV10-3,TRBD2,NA,CAISEPGTSGISYEQYF,TGTGCCATCAGTGAGCCCGGGACTAGCGGGATATCCTACGAGCAGTACTTC
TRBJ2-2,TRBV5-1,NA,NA,CASSTTGTTNTGELFF,TGCGCCAGCAGCACCACCGGGACAACGAACACCGGGGAGCTGTTTTTT
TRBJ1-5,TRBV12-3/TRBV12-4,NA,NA,CASRDSGNQPQHF,TGTGCCAGCAGAGACAGTGGGAATCAGCCCCAGCATTTT
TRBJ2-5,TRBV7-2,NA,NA,CASSHGPPGQETQYF,TGTGCCAGCAGCCACGGACCCCCAGGGCAAGAGACCCAGTACTTC
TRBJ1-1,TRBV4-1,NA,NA,CASSRGPTNTEAFF,TGCGCCAGCAGCCGCGGGCCGACGAACACTGAAGCTTTCTTT
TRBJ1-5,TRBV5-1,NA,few,CASSLPAPGQPQHF,TGCGCCAGCAGCTTGCCGGCCCCGGGTCAGCCCCAGCATTTT
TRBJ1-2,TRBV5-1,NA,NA,CASSLNGQTNYGYTF,TGCGCCAGCAGCTTGAACGGACAGACTAACTATGGCTACACCTTC
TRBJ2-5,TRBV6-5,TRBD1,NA,CASSGTGGGETQYF,TGTGCCAGCAGCGGGACAGGTGGAGGAGAGACCCAGTACTTC
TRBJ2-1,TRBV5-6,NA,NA,CASSLGLHGEQFF,TGTGCCAGCAGCCTAGGACTACACGGGGAGCAGTTCTTC
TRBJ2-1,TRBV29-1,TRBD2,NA,CSAEPEGGGYNEQFF,TGCAGCGCTGAACCGGAGGGCGGGGGATACAATGAGCAGTTCTTC
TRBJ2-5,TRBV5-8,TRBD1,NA,CASSSSTGSFQETQYF,TGTGCCAGCAGCTCTTCGACAGGGAGTTTCCAAGAGACCCAGTACTTC
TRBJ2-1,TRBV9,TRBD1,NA,CASSVRGQYNEQFF,TGTGCCAGCAGCGTAAGGGGGCAGTACAATGAGCAGTTCTTC
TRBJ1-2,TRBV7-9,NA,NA,CASSLEGGGGYTF,TGTGCCAGCAGCTTAGAAGGGGGTGGCGGCTACACCTTC
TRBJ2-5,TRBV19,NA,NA,CASSTTVEAAQETQYF,TGTGCCAGTAGTACCACGGTCGAGGCAGCCCAAGAGACCCAGTACTTC
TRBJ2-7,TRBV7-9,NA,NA,CASSLGTAYEQYF,TGTGCCAGCAGCTTAGGGACAGCATACGAGCAGTACTTC
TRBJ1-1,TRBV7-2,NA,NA,CASSSTGNTEAFF,TGTGCCAGCAGCTCGACAGGGAACACTGAAGCTTTCTTT
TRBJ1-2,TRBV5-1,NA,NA,CASSLTGSANRGYGYTF,TGCGCCAGCAGCTTGACCGGCAGCGCAAACCGGGGCTATGGCTACACCTTC
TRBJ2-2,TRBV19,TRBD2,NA,CASSSGLATGELFF,TGTGCCAGTAGTTCAGGACTAGCGACCGGGGAGCTGTTTTTT
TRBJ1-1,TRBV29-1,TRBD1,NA,CSVASHRGVNTEAFF,TGCAGCGTTGCTTCCCACAGGGGGGTGAACACTGAAGCTTTCTTT
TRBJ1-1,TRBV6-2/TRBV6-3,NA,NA,CASSYSGRMNTEAFF,TGTGCCAGCAGTTACTCGGGCAGGATGAACACTGAAGCTTTCTTT
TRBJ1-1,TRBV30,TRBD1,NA,CAWSDRGRITEAFF,TGTGCCTGGAGTGACAGGGGGCGGATCACTGAAGCTTTCTTT
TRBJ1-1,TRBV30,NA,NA,CAAERNTEAFF,TGTGCCGCCGAGAGAAACACTGAAGCTTTCTTT
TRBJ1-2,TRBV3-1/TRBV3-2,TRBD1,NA,CASSQGTDWRYGYTF,TGTGCCAGCAGCCAGGGGACAGATTGGCGCTATGGCTACACCTTC
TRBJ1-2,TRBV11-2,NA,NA,CASSRGAQGYGYTF,TGTGCCAGCAGCCGTGGGGCCCAGGGCTATGGCTACACCTTC
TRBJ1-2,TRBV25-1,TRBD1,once,CASSEPLGIDRGSDGYTF,TGTGCCAGCAGTGAACCTTTAGGAATAGACAGGGGGTCGGATGGCTACACCTTC
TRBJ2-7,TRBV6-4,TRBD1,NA,CASSDSKGMGQGTYEQYF,TGTGCCAGCAGTGACTCGAAGGGAATGGGACAGGGTACCTACGAGCAGTACTTC
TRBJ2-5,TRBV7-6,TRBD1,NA,CASSLRVPGQGFGTQETQYF,TGTGCCAGCAGCTTACGGGTCCCGGGACAGGGTTTCGGTACACAAGAGACCCAGTACTTC
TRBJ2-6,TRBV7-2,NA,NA,CASSRTGRAGSGANVLTF,TGTGCCAGCAGTAGGACAGGGAGGGCTGGGAGTGGGGCCAACGTCCTGACTTTC
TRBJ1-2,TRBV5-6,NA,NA,CASNGRDFYGYTF,TGTGCCAGCAACGGCAGGGACTTCTATGGCTACACCTTC
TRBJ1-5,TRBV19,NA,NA,CASSIRLGENQPQHF,TGTGCCAGTAGTATCCGGTTAGGAGAGAATCAGCCCCAGCATTTT
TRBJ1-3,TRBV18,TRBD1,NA,CASSRGTVAGNTIYF,TGTGCCAGCTCACGAGGGACAGTCGCTGGAAACACCATATATTTT
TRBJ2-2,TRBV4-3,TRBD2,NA,CASSQAPAGGLNTGELFF,TGCGCCAGCAGCCAAGCCCCAGCGGGGGGGCTGAACACCGGGGAGCTGTTTTTT
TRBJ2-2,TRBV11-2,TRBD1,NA,CASSLGSLTGANTGELFF,TGTGCCAGCAGCTTAGGGAGCCTGACAGGGGCGAACACCGGGGAGCTGTTTTTT
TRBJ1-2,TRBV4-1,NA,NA,CASSPAGEWGYGYTF,TGCGCCAGCAGCCCCGCAGGGGAGTGGGGCTATGGCTACACCTTC
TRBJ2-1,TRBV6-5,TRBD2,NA,CASSAGLAGEQFF,TGTGCCAGCAGCGCTGGACTAGCGGGCGAGCAGTTCTTC
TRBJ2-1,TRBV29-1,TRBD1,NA,CSVLDRDRGYNEQFF,TGCAGCGTTCTTGACCGGGACAGGGGATACAATGAGCAGTTCTTC
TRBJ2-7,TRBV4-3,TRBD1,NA,CASSQAPPGGQTYEQYF,TGCGCCAGCAGCCAAGCCCCCCCAGGGGGCCAAACCTACGAGCAGTACTTC
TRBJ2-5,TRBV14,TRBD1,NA,CASSQVTGTGGTQYF,TGTGCCAGCAGCCAAGTTACCGGGACAGGGGGGACCCAGTACTTC
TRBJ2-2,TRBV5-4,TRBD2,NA,CASSRTAGGLGTGELFF,TGTGCCAGCAGCCGAACAGCGGGGGGGCTCGGCACCGGGGAGCTGTTTTTT
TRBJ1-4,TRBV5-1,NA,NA,CASSLTGANEKLFF,TGCGCCAGCAGCTTGACAGGAGCTAATGAAAAACTGTTTTTT
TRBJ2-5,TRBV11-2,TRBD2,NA,CASSPGLAGGPGETQYF,TGTGCCAGCAGCCCAGGACTAGCGGGGGGGCCGGGTGAGACCCAGTACTTC
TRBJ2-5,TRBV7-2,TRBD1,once,CASSPPRTGGLFYF,TGTGCCAGCAGCCCTCCGAGGACAGGGGGCCTATTTTACTTC
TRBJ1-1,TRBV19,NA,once,CASSIDPTRQKSTEAFF,TGTGCCAGTAGTATAGATCCGACACGACAGAAAAGCACTGAAGCTTTCTTT
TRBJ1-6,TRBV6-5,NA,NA,CASSYLRDFESPLHF,TGTGCCAGCAGTTACCTCCGGGACTTTGAATCACCCCTCCACTTT
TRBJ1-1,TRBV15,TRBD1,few,CATSKTGATEAFF,TGTGCCACCAGTAAGACAGGGGCCACTGAAGCTTTCTTT
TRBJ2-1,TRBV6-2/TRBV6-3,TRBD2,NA,CASSRLAGAQGEQFF,TGTGCCAGCAGCCGACTAGCGGGAGCCCAAGGGGAGCAGTTCTTC
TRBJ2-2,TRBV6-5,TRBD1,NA,CASRNRGNTGELFF,TGTGCCAGCAGGAACAGGGGGAACACCGGGGAGCTGTTTTTT
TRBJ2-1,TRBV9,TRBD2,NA,CASSVGLAGFSPGFNEQFF,TGTGCCAGCAGCGTAGGGTTAGCGGGATTTTCCCCCGGCTTCAATGAGCAGTTCTTC